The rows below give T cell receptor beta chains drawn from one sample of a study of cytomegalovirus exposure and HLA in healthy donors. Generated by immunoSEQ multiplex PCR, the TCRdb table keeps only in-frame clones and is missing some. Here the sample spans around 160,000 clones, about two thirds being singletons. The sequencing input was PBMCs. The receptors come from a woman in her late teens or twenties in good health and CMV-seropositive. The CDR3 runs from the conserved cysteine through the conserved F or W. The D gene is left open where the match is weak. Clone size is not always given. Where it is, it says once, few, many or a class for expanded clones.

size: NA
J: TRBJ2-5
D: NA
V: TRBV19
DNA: TGTGCCAGTAGTAGCCCCAGCGCCAGTAGGCAAGAGACCCAGTACTTC
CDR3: CASSSPSASRQETQYF

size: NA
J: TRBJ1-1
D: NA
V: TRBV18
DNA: TGTGCCAGCTCACAAAGGGGCGAAGCTTTCTTT
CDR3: CASSQRGEAFF

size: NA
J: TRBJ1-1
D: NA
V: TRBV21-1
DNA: TGTGCCAGCAGCTGGATAGGGAGCAGGAAACCAAGGAAAGCTTTCTTT
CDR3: CASSWIGSRKPRKAFF

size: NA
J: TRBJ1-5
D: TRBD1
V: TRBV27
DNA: TGTGCCAGTAAGTCACAGGGGAAATATAGCAATCAGCCCCAGCATTTT
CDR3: CASKSQGKYSNQPQHF

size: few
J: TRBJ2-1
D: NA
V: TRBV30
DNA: TGTGCCTGGAGTCTCTACAATGAGCAGTTCTTC
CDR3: CAWSLYNEQFF

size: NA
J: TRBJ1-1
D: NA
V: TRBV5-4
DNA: TGTGCCAGCAGCCCCACGGTCGGGTTGAACACTGAAGCTTTCTTT
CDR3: CASSPTVGLNTEAFF

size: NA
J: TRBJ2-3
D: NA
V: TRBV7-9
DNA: TGTGCCAGCAGCGTCTTACTAAACGTAGATACGCAGTATTTT
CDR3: CASSVLLNVDTQYF

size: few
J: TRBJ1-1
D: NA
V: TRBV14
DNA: TGTGCCAGCAGCCAAGACTTTTTGGGGGCAATACATGAAGCTTTCTTT
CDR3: CASSQDFLGAIHEAFF

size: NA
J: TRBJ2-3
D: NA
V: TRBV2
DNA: TGTGCCAGCAGTGAACCTGGGACTCAAGTCGTTTCCGATACGCAGTATTTT
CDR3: CASSEPGTQVVSDTQYF

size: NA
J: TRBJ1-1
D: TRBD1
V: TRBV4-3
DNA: TGCGCCAGCAGCCAGGCAGGGGGTGGAACTGAAGCTTTCTTT
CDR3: CASSQAGGGTEAFF

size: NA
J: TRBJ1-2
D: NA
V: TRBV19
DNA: TGTGCCAGTAGTATTAATGGCCGGACAGAGTATGGCTACACCTTC
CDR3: CASSINGRTEYGYTF

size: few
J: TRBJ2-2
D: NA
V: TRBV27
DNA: TGTGCCAGCAGTTGGGGCTCCGGGGAGCTGTTTTTT
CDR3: CASSWGSGELFF

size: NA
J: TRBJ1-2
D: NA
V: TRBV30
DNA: TGTGCCTGGGGGAGGGACGGAAGAACTTATGGCTACACCTTC
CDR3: CAWGRDGRTYGYTF

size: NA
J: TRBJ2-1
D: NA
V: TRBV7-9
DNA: TGTGCCAGCAGCCGAGGGGTACGACAGGTAGAGCCGAAGGATGAGCAGTTCTTC
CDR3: CASSRGVRQVEPKDEQFF

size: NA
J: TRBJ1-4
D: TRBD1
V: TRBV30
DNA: TGTGCCTGGAGTGTACAGGGGGCAAAGACTAATGAAAAACTGTTTTTT
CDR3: CAWSVQGAKTNEKLFF

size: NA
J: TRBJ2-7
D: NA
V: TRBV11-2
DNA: TGTGCCAGCAGCTTAGACCCGCGGAACTCCTACGAGCAGTACTTC
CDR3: CASSLDPRNSYEQYF

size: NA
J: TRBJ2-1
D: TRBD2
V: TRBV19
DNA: TGTGCCAGTAGTATGGCGGGGGGGACCTACAATGAGCAGTTCTTC
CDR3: CASSMAGGTYNEQFF

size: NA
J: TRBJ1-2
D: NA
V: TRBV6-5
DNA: TGTGCCAGCAGTTACTCCCTTCAGGAGGGGAAGTATGGCTACACCTTC
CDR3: CASSYSLQEGKYGYTF

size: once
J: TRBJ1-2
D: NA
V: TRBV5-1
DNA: TGCGCCAGCAGCTTGGCGGGGGGTCCCGATGGCTACACCTTC
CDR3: CASSLAGGPDGYTF

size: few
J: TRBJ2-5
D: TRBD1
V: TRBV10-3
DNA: TGTGCCATCAGTGAAGCGGGACAGGGGGCGAGAGAGACCCAGTACTTC
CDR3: CAISEAGQGARETQYF

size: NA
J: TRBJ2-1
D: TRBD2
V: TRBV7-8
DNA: TGTGCCACCACTAGCGGGATCTTCTACAATGAGCAGTTCTTC
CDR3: CATTSGIFYNEQFF

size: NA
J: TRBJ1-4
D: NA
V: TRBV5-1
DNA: TGCGCCAGCAGCTTGGGTCAGGGGTTTGAAAAACTGTTTTTT
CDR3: CASSLGQGFEKLFF

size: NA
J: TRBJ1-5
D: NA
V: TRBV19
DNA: TGTGCCAGTAGTATCGGGACCCGGGGAGGGCAGCCCCAGCATTTT
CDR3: CASSIGTRGGQPQHF

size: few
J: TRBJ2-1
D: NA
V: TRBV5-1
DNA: TGCGCCAGCAGCTTGTCCTATGAGCAGTTCTTC
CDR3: CASSLSYEQFF

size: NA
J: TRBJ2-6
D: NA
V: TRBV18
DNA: TGTGCCAGCTCACCAGGAGGAGGCTCTGGGGCCAACGTCCTGACTTTC
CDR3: CASSPGGGSGANVLTF

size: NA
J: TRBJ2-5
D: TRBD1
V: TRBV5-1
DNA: TGCGCCAGCAGCTTGGACAGGGGGCTAGAGACCCAGTACTTC
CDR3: CASSLDRGLETQYF

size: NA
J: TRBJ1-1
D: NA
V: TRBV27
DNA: TGTGCCAGCACAAAGATCCCACAGGGGAACACTGAAGCTTTCTTT
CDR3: CASTKIPQGNTEAFF

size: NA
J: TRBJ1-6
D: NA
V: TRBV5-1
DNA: TGCGCCAGCAGCTTGGGGCAGGGGAATTCACCCCTCCACTTT
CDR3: CASSLGQGNSPLHF

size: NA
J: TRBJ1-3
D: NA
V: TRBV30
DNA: TGTGCCTGGAACAGGGTGACTGGAAACACCGTATATTTT
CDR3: CAWNRVTGNTVYF

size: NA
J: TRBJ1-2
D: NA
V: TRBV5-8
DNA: TGTGCCAGCAGCCCAGAAAGGCGGGGGATCGGCTACACCTTC
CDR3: CASSPERRGIGYTF

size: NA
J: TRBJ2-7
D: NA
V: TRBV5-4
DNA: TGTGCCAGCAGCCCCAACCAAGCTAGGAGCTCCTACGAGCAGTACTTC
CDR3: CASSPNQARSSYEQYF

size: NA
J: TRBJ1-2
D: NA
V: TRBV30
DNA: TGTGCCTGGAAATGGGGGGAGGGAACCAATGGAGCGTATGGCTACACCTTC
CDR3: CAWKWGEGTNGAYGYTF

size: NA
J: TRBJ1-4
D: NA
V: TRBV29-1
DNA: TGCAGCGTCCTTGGTCGGGGGGAAAAACTGTTTTTT
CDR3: CSVLGRGEKLFF

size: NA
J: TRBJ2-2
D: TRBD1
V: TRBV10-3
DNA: TGTGCCATCCCGACAGGGATGAACACCGGGGAGCTGTTTTTT
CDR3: CAIPTGMNTGELFF

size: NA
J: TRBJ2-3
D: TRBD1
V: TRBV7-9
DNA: TGTGCCAGCAGTCAACGACAGGGGAGGACAGATACGCAGTATTTT
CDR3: CASSQRQGRTDTQYF

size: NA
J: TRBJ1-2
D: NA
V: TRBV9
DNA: TGTGCCAGCAGCGTAGCCGATCTTCAGGGATTTGGCTACACCTTC
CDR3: CASSVADLQGFGYTF

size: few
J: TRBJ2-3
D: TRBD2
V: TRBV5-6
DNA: TGTGCCAGCACGAGACTAGCGGGGGGAAATACGCAGTATTTT
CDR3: CASTRLAGGNTQYF

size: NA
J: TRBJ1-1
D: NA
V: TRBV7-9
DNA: TGTGCCAGCAGCAGAGGACAGATTATGAACACTGAAGCTTTCTTT
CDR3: CASSRGQIMNTEAFF

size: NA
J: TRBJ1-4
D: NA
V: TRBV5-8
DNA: TGTGCCAGCAGCTACAGGGCTACTAATGAAAAACTGTTTTTT
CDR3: CASSYRATNEKLFF

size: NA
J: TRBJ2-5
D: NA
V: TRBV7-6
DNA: TGTGCCAGCAGCTTAGGTCCCCAGGAGACCCAGTACTTC
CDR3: CASSLGPQETQYF